These 25 T cell receptor beta chains were sequenced from one sample in a study of control samples from healthy donors and cancer patients. Measured with immunoSEQ multiplex PCR; TCRdb has only the in-frame clones, and not every one. The sample lists about 130,000 clones, 80% to 95% occurring once. The specimen sequenced was blood. The receptor source for this set is a man younger than 35 in good health.

The rearrangement uses TRBV7-9 and TRBJ2-2, with no clear D. This CDR3 comprises 12 residues. Per germline, CDR1 SEHNR and CDR2 FQNEAQ (reference sequence). The V gene lost 2 bases and the J gene lost 6 bases, with 4 bases spanning the gap. CDR3 loop: CASSLNPGELFF. DNA for the CDR3: TGTGCCAGCAGCTTAAACCCCGGGGAGCTGTTTTTT.

The chain recombines TRBV9 with TRBJ2-1; 10 bases map to TRBD2. The CDR3 is 15 amino acids. V shed 0 bases and J 6 bases; nucleotides not matched to a gene: 3. Germline-derived CDR1 and CDR2 are SGDLS and YYNGEE. The CDR3 region is CASSVEGLASNEQFF. The CDR3 nucleotides are TGTGCCAGCAGCGTAGAGGGACTAGCGTCCAATGAGCAGTTCTTC.

J is TRBJ2-1 and V is TRBV20-1; a weak D match, TRBD2 (11 bases). Trimming removed 3 bases at V and 8 bases at J, with 32 bases between. Germline V gene data show CDR1 as DFQATT and CDR2 as SNEGSKA (reference sequence). This CDR3 contains 19 residues. The CDR3 DNA sequence: TGCAGTGCTAGTAGACAGGGGGCGACTAGCGGGACTCCACATGATGAGCAGTTCTTC. It yields the protein CSASRQGATSGTPHDEQFF.

The chain joins TRBV19 to TRBJ1-3; 7 bases fit TRBD1. Germline CDR1 LNHDA, CDR2 SQIVND (reference sequence). The V segment lost 5 bases and the J segment 6 bases; nucleotides outside the gene matches: 10. This CDR3 spans 15 amino acids. The CDR3 loop reads CASSSLGQDQNTIYF. CDR3 bases: TGTGCCAGTAGTTCACTTGGACAGGATCAAAACACCATATATTTT.

This chain connects TRBV2 to TRBJ2-7; 8 bases align to TRBD2. The CDR3 runs 13 residues. Germline CDR1 and CDR2: SNHLY and FYNNEI. Germline trimming cut 4 bases from V and 6 bases from J; bases unmatched to any gene: 5. The CDR3: CASSGEAGAEQYV. The CDR3 DNA reads TGTGCCAGCAGTGGGGAAGCGGGAGCCGAGCAGTACGTC.

CDR3 loop: CASGRDDPAYNEQFF. CDR3 DNA: TGTGCCAGCGGAAGAGATGACCCGGCCTACAATGAGCAGTTCTTC. J is TRBJ2-1 and V is TRBV5-4; D is unclear. Trimming took off 7 bases at V and 2 bases at J, with 16 bases between the two ends. The CDR3 is 15 amino acids. Germline V gives CDR1 SGHNT, CDR2 YYREEE (reference sequence).

The rearrangement links TRBV29-1 to TRBJ1-1, with D tentatively TRBD1 (5 bases). Trimming took off 4 bases at V and 0 bases at J, with 6 bases between the two ends. Germline assignment: CDR1 SQVTM and CDR2 ANQGSEA. The CDR3 covers 12 residues. The CDR3 region is CSVGGLNTEAFF. As DNA, the CDR3 is TGCAGCGTTGGGGGACTGAACACTGAAGCTTTCTTT.

This chain links TRBV11-3 with TRBJ1-3; unclear D gene. From germline, CDR1 is SGHNT and CDR2 YENEEA. The V end was cut by 7 bases, the J end by 0 bases, with 7 bases between. The CDR3 is 13 amino acids. The DNA of the CDR3 is TGTGCCAGCACCCGGAGCTCTGGAAACACCATATATTTT. Residues: CASTRSSGNTIYF. Full variable domain (rest looked up from reference TRBV11-3 and TRBJ1-3): EAGVVQSPRYKIIEKKQPVAFWCNPISGHNTLYWYLQNLGQGPELLIRYENEEAVDDSQLPKDRFSAERLKGVDSTLKIQPAELGDSAVYLCASTRSSGNTIYFGEGSWLTVV.

This clone has a single count. This chain uses TRBV19 with TRBJ2-2; D gene unclear. Germline CDR1 and CDR2: LNHDA and SQIVND (reference sequence). There are 15 residues in the CDR3. V was pared by 4 bases and J by 2 bases, with 11 bases between. Here the CDR3 DNA reads TGTGCCAGTAGTAATTTTGGCGACAACACCGGGGAGCTGTTTTTT. Amino acid sequence: CASSNFGDNTGELFF.

CDR3 nucleotide sequence: TGTGCCAGCAGCTCGGACAGGGGATGGGGGACAGATACGCAGTATTTT. Amino acids: CASSSDRGWGTDTQYF. This rearrangement joins TRBV7-2 to TRBJ2-3, with 9 bases that match TRBD1. With 4 bases clipped from V and 3 bases from J, the junction kept 8 bases outside the gene matches. Germline assignment: CDR1 SGHTA and CDR2 FQGNSA. CDR3 length equals 16 residues.

This clone came up once. The genes are TRBV2 and TRBJ2-7, with 7 nucleotides matching TRBD2. This CDR3 is 12 amino acids long. Looked up from germline, CDR1 is SNHLY and CDR2 is FYNNEI. V dropped 8 bases and J dropped 2; count of bases not matched to a gene: 3. The CDR3, as DNA: TGTGCCAGCGGACTAGAAGCCTACGAGCAGTACTTC. Its protein is CASGLEAYEQYF.

V usage is TRBV30 and J usage is TRBJ2-2; weak D call: TRBD2 (6 bases). The CDR3 runs to 13 residues. V was shortened by 6 bases and J by 3 bases, with 11 bases between the two germline ends. The germline V gene has CDR1 GTSNPN and CDR2 SVGIG (reference sequence). CDR3 sequence (DNA): TGTGCCTGTGGGACTTTCGACACCGGGGAGCTGTTTTTT. Its protein is CACGTFDTGELFF.

The chain joins TRBV24-1 to TRBJ1-2, with D unresolved. CDR3 length: 15 amino acids. The ends were cut back, 2 bases at V and 3 bases at J, with 12 bases in the middle. CDR1 and CDR2 from the germline V gene are KGHDR and SFDVKD. The CDR3 DNA follows: TGTGCCACCAGTGATTCCAAGGACCGTTACTATGGCTACACCTTC. This codes for CATSDSKDRYYGYTF.

This clone was counted a single time. The chain uses TRBV12-2 and TRBJ2-7. TRBV12-2 is deemed a pseudogene. The CDR3 runs to 12 residues. CDR3 nucleotide sequence: TGTGCAAGTCGCTCCTGGGTTTACGAGCAGTACGTC. This codes for CASRSWVYEQYV.

The chain combines TRBV7-9 with TRBJ2-7, with 9 bases identical to TRBD1. Looked up from germline, CDR1 is SEHNR and CDR2 is FQNEAQ (reference sequence). The CDR3 runs to 16 residues. J lost 0 bases, V lost 4 bases, and 7 bases had no gene match. For the CDR3, the DNA is TGTGCCAGCAGCTCAGGGTCGGGACAGGGCTCCTACGAGCAGTACTTC. Translating it yields CASSSGSGQGSYEQYF.

The V and J genes are TRBV4-2 and TRBJ2-1, with TRBD1 as a possible D gene (5 bases). Trimming pared 0 bases from V and 2 bases from J, leaving 5 bases between. The CDR3 totals 14 residues. Germline assignment: CDR1 LGHNA and CDR2 YNFKEQ. CDR3 DNA: TGTGCCAGCAGCCAAGAGGACACCTACAATGAGCAGTTCTTC. This sequence encodes CASSQEDTYNEQFF.

This chain links TRBV13 with TRBJ2-3; the match to TRBD2 covers 13 bases. This CDR3 comprises 16 residues. V lost 5 bases to trimming and J lost 4 bases; unmatched junction nucleotides: 6. Germline CDR1 PRHDT, CDR2 FYEKMQ (reference sequence). The CDR3 DNA is TGTGCCAGCAGCCTCCGGGGACTAGCGGGACCAGATACGCAGTATTTT. As protein: CASSLRGLAGPDTQYF.

The chain joins TRBV10-3 to TRBJ2-7; possibly TRBD1 for D (7 bases). Deletions cut 3 bases from V and 0 bases from J, with 9 bases between. Germline-derived CDR1 and CDR2 are ENHRY and SYGVKD. The CDR3 totals 14 residues. The CDR3 here is CAISDRGDSYEQYV. CDR3 bases: TGTGCCATCAGTGACAGGGGGGACTCCTACGAGCAGTACGTC.

CDR3 bases: TGTGCCATCACCGACAGGGGACTCAACTATGGCTACACCTTC. Translating it yields CAITDRGLNYGYTF. The chain joins TRBV10-3 to TRBJ1-2; 8 nucleotides line up with TRBD1. The CDR3 runs to 14 residues. Germline V gives CDR1 ENHRY, CDR2 SYGVKD. V lost 7 bases to trimming and J lost 2 bases; unmatched junction nucleotides: 6.

This clone was detected only once. This chain links TRBV11-2 with TRBJ1-1; possible D gene TRBD1, 5 bases. CDR1 is SGHAT, CDR2 FQNNGV, per germline. The CDR3 sequence is 15 residues long. Trimming stripped 4 bases from V and 0 bases from J, with 12 bases between. As DNA, the CDR3 is TGTGCCAGCAGCTCTCCGACAGACATGAACACTGAAGCTTTCTTT. It encodes CASSSPTDMNTEAFF.

V usage is TRBV11-3 and J usage is TRBJ2-7; the match to TRBD1 covers 9 bases. The V gene end was trimmed by 4 bases and the J gene end by 2 bases; junction bases not matched to a gene: 9. CDR3 length equals 16 residues. Germline values: CDR1 SGHNT, CDR2 YENEEA. The CDR3 DNA reads TGTGCCAGCAGCTCAGGCCCGGGACAGGGAACCTACGAGCAGTACGTC. Its translation: CASSSGPGQGTYEQYV.

The chain links TRBV7-9 to TRBJ1-4; a weak D match, TRBD1 (5 bases). Deletions cut 1 base from V and 2 bases from J, with 11 bases between. CDR3 size: 16 residues. The germline CDR1 and CDR2 sequences are SEHNR and FQNEAQ (reference sequence). The DNA of the CDR3 is TGTGCCAGCAGCTTAGGACAGAGCGGGACTAATGAAAAACTGTTTTTT. Its translation: CASSLGQSGTNEKLFF.

The V and J genes are TRBV5-4 and TRBJ2-1, with 12 bases identical to TRBD2. Looked up from germline, CDR1 is SGHNT and CDR2 is YYREEE (reference sequence). The CDR3 has 15 amino acids. Trimming cost V 10 bases and J 3 bases; bases outside gene matches: 8. Written as DNA, the CDR3 is TGTGCCTGCTCTAGCGGGAGGGATGACTACAATGAGCAGTTCTTC. Protein sequence: CACSSGRDDYNEQFF.

The chain is built from TRBV5-1 and TRBJ2-5, with D perhaps TRBD2 (6 bases). V shed 4 bases and J shed 2 bases, with 12 bases lying between them. Germline values: CDR1 SGHRS, CDR2 YFSETQ. The CDR3 is 14 amino acids. DNA for the CDR3: TGCGCCAGCAGCGTAACCGGGGGACAAGAGACCCAGTACTTC. This encodes CASSVTGGQETQYF.

This clone was found a few times. The chain has TRBV27 and TRBJ2-7, with D tentatively TRBD1 (6 bases). CDR3 length: 15 residues. The germline V gene has CDR1 MNHEY and CDR2 SMNVEV (reference sequence). Trimming shortened V by 5 bases and J by 3 bases, and 17 bases separated the two germline ends. The CDR3: CASSLRGQRNYEQYF. The CDR3 region has the DNA TGTGCCAGCAGTCTCAGGGGACAACGTAACTACGAGCAGTACTTC.